This T cell receptor beta chain was profiled in a study of T cells in Graves' hyperthyroidism and ophthalmopathy (dated by TCRdb to about 2019). A note on the overall study: Peripheral blood samples were taken at initial diagnosis, before any treatment was given. TCR V-J signatures able to tell the groups apart were searched for in a discovery cohort of 90 to 100 patients, of whom roughly 42 had Graves' ophthalmopathy and around 57 had stable Graves' hyperthyroidism. Whether ophthalmopathy could be predicted prospectively was tested in an independent validation cohort made up of roughly 19 hyperthyroidism patients plus 17 patients who later progressed to ophthalmopathy. For training and testing, the roughly 93 patients in the discovery cohort were randomly divided in a 7:3 ratio. Thyroid tissue and blood T-cell repertoires from several Graves' hyperthyroidism patients were also compared in the study. After blood sampling, hyperthyroidism patients were treated with methimazole at a starting dose of 30 mg daily, and ophthalmopathy patients were treated with high-dose intravenous methylprednisolone. The paper describes TCR Vbeta CDR3 sequencing of around 130 peripheral blood samples, made up of some 40 ophthalmopathy patients, some 80 hyperthyroidism patients and 17 progressor patients. The paper as a whole reports these results and caveats: Most expanded thyroid clonotypes (frequency above 0.001) were also found in blood, which suggests that blood repertoires may mirror thyroid immune responses. In cross-validation, a model built on a 13 V-J signature told ophthalmopathy apart from stable hyperthyroidism with approximately 90% sensitivity and 81% to 82% specificity, and in testing the same model reached 80%/75%. Sample size was not statistically predetermined, and blinding of investigators to group allocation was not performed. In validation, progression to ophthalmopathy was predicted by the model with more than 65% sensitivity and about 72% specificity, a median of 6.5 months before onset.

Hyperthyroidism patients were aged 18 to 65 years and newly diagnosed, with disease duration of less than 2 months. The study excluded patients with uncontrolled infections, other autoimmune diseases, pregnancy or lactation. Diagnoses relied on clinical symptoms, serum thyroxine and TRAb, thyroid ultrasound and orbital computed tomography. For progressor patients, blood was drawn at the first diagnosis of hyperthyroidism, before any ophthalmopathy symptoms had appeared. PBMCs were isolated from more than 8 ml of fresh peripheral blood by Ficoll-Paque density gradient centrifugation. Progressor patients were defined as those initially diagnosed with Graves' hyperthyroidism in whom ophthalmopathy developed during follow-up. Total RNA was extracted using Trizol reagent, and RNA quality was assessed on an Agilent 2100 Bioanalyzer. The sample holds many counts of this clonotype. Its antigen has not been determined. No much larger clone is present one base from it, and per-base qualities are unavailable.

TCR beta CDR3 regions were amplified from RNA transcripts. The first round of RT-PCR for the TCR CDR3 was performed with the HTBI primer set and the Qiagen OneStep RT-PCR kit. A second multiplex PCR round built the libraries, followed by size selection and purification. Libraries were sequenced paired-end with 100 bp reads on an Illumina HiSeq2000. Per the authors' processing: SOAPnuke was used to process the raw data, removing reads that contained adapters or uncalled bases, had a mean Phred below 15, or lacked an exact match to the constant primer or identifier. COPE v1.2.5 was used to merge high-quality paired reads, and clonotypes were defined as unique nucleotide sequences. Clonotypes were aligned to IMGT TRBV, TRBD and TRBJ reference segments using MiTCR v1.1. Only V-J combinations with frequency above 0.0001, covering 99% to 99.2% of repertoires, were analysed. A TCS score was defined as the ratio of F50 (clonal expansion) to E x V (chaos), with BLOSUM62-based TCRdist applied between CDR3 peptides within each V-J. Welch's t-statistics and random forest reduced 514 V-J features to 10 to 15, which were used in a naive Bayes classifier (R e1071). TCRdb handled the public reads itself, with Q25 trimming in fastp and clone calling in MiXCR, and kept productive beta chains. Every CDR3 protein is listed once, alongside the most common genes and DNA of its rows. TCRdb assigned the V and J calls; the authors' analysis was not used. The sample table contains about 280,000 distinct CDR3 sequences; only one count was recorded for less than 30% of them. The ten largest clonotypes hold around 28% of the sample.

V has 0 bases trimmed and J has 3 bases trimmed; junction bases matching no gene number 5. From the germline V gene (reference sequence), CDR1 is DFQATT and CDR2 is SNEGSKA. From the cysteine through the phenylalanine, the CDR3 covers 15 amino acids. Just the 45-base CDR3 DNA is kept, in frame starting at base 1. The sequencing input was blood. This chain is built from TRBV20-1 and TRBJ2-7, with 10 junctional bases fitting TRBD2. The receptor's source is a man aged 35 to 55 with Graves' hyperthyroidism that later progressed to Graves' ophthalmopathy. In nucleotide form, the sequence is TGCAGTGCTAGAGATCATAGGACTAGCGGCTACGAGCAGTACTTC. The encoded protein is CSARDHRTSGYEQYF.